Below, 11 T cell receptor beta chains from the same sample are listed, as sequenced in a study of metastatic and nonmetastatic thyroid tumors. Until they underwent thyroid surgery, no patient had received any treatment. MiXCR was used by TCRdb to re-call the PCR reads. The sample consists of tens of thousands of clones, about 19% of them appearing once. Source material: tumor tissue. Source of these receptors: a female donor with papillary thyroid cancer or a benign thyroid nodule (not recorded which). Some clones in this sample may be carry-over from other donors' samples.

This clone occurred many times. This sample includes further DNA sequences coding for the same CDR3. This rearrangement joins TRBV7-2 to TRBJ2-5; 10 positions agree with TRBD2. The CDR3 totals 16 residues. Germline CDR1 and CDR2: SGHTA and FQGNSA. V dropped 0 bases and J dropped 4; count of bases not matched to a gene: 5. CDR3 DNA sequence: TGTGCCAGCAGCTTAGCGAGCGGGGGGGCAGGAGAGACCCAGTACTTC. Encoded protein: CASSLASGGAGETQYF. The entire variable domain, with the rest obtained from reference TRBV7-2 and TRBJ2-5, is as follows: GAGVSQSPSNKVTEKGKDVELRCDPISGHTALYWYRQSLGQGLEFLIYFQGNSAPDKSGLPSDRFSAERTGGSVSTLTIQRTQQEDSAVYLCASSLASGGAGETQYFGPGTRLLVL.

Details on this clone: A junction boundary mismatches the germline segment, possibly from a read error. The chain has TRBV7-2 and TRBJ2-6, with D tentatively TRBD1 or TRBD2 (5 bases each). Germline V lookup: CDR1 SGHTA, CDR2 FQGNSA. CDR3 size: 15 residues. DNA of the CDR3: TGTGCCAGCAGCTTGGGGGTGGCTGGGGACAACGTCCTGACTTTC. Protein: CASSLGVAGDNVLTF.

The chain couples TRBV5-6 to TRBJ1-1; D remains ambiguous. Trimming shortened V by 1 base and J by 4 bases, and 8 bases separated the two germline ends. The CDR3 is made up of 13 amino acids. Germline V CDR1 and CDR2: SGHDT, YYEEEE. The CDR3 sequence is CASSLTYSTEAFF. The CDR3 DNA follows: TGTGCCAGCAGCTTGACCTATTCCACTGAAGCTTTCTTT.

This clone was observed at least ten times. This chain connects TRBV20-1 to TRBJ2-1; possible D gene TRBD2, 7 bases. The CDR3 loop spans 15 amino acids. Germline CDR1 is DFQATT and CDR2 is SNEGSKA (reference sequence). V lost 0 bases, J lost 5 bases, and 14 bases lay in between. The CDR3 loop reads CSAREGAGENNEQFF. CDR3 nucleotides: TGCAGTGCTAGAGAGGGGGCGGGGGAGAACAATGAGCAGTTCTTC.

The V gene is TRBV7-2, the J gene TRBJ2-7; a weak D match, TRBD1 (6 bases). Germline CDR1 reads SGHTA; CDR2 reads FQGNSA. The length of the CDR3 is 14 residues. Between the trimmed V and J ends, which lost 2 bases and 0 bases, there was a span of 8 bases. The CDR3, as DNA: TGTGCCAGCAGCTTAAAGGGGGACTCCTACGAGCAGTACTTC. Protein: CASSLKGDSYEQYF.

This clone was detected many times. This chain links TRBV5-1 with TRBJ1-4; TRBD1 agrees at 8 bases. The junction had 4 bases not matched to a gene; V was cut back by 0 bases and J by 0 bases. This CDR3 contains 17 residues. CDR1 and CDR2 from the germline V gene are SGHRS and YFSETQ. The CDR3 DNA reads as TGCGCCAGCAGCTTGGGGACAGGGCCCTCAACTAATGAAAAACTGTTTTTT. Translation: CASSLGTGPSTNEKLFF.

This clone was seen a handful of times. The CDR3 reads CASKPSGSGLYEQYF. The CDR3 region has the DNA TGTGCCAGCAAACCTAGCGGGAGTGGTTTGTACGAGCAGTACTTC. The genes are TRBV27 and TRBJ2-7; 10 bases align to TRBD2. CDR1 is MNHEY and CDR2 is SMNVEV in the germline V gene (reference sequence). The CDR3 runs 15 residues. V was clipped by 7 bases and J by 4 bases; unmatched bases: 10.

The chain employs TRBV15 and TRBJ2-5; the D is unclear. Germline V lookup: CDR1 LNHNV, CDR2 YYDKDF (reference sequence). The CDR3 covers 15 residues. V shed 1 base and J shed 0 bases, with 9 bases lying between them. The CDR3 is CATSRVGYHQETQYF. The CDR3 DNA follows: TGTGCCACCAGCAGAGTGGGCTACCACCAAGAGACCCAGTACTTC.

This clone was counted at least ten times. The rearrangement links TRBV7-9 to TRBJ2-5; D possibly uses TRBD1 or TRBD2 (5 bases each). CDR3 length: 14 residues. Trimming cost V 2 bases and J 5 bases, with 12 bases left between them. Germline CDR1 SEHNR, CDR2 FQNEAQ (reference sequence). The DNA of the CDR3 is TGTGCCAGCAGCTTATCTCGGGGCTGGGAGACCCAGTACTTC. The encoded protein is CASSLSRGWETQYF.

Ten or more counts support this clone. The gene calls are TRBV28 and TRBJ2-3, with D possibly being TRBD2 (6 bases). Trimming removed 2 bases from V and 3 bases from J, with 6 bases in between. This CDR3 contains 13 residues. In germline, CDR1 is MDHEN, CDR2 SYDVKM. The CDR3 bases are TGTGCCAGCAGTTTACGGGGGACAGATACGCAGTATTTT. Encoded protein: CASSLRGTDTQYF. The variable domain in full, completed from reference TRBV28 and TRBJ2-3, reads DVKVTQSSRYLVKRTGEKVFLECVQDMDHENMFWYRQDPGLGLRLIYFSYDVKMKEKGDIPEGYSVSREKKERFSLILESASTNQTSMYLCASSLRGTDTQYFGPGTRLTVL.

This clone was seen many times. A read error may be the cause here, since a much bigger clone is one base away. The CDR3 coding sequence is TGCAGTGCTAGACGCGACAGGGAAGGTGCTTCCTTT. It codes for CSARRDREGASF. The V and J genes are TRBV20-1 and TRBJ1-1; 7 bases are shared with TRBD1. The CDR3 extends over 12 amino acids. Looked up from germline, CDR1 is DFQATT and CDR2 is SNEGSKA (reference sequence).